One sample yielded the 10 T cell receptor beta chains listed below, sequenced in a study of blood T cell repertoires in COVID-19. Sequenced by immunoSEQ multiplex PCR; TCRdb stores in-frame clones only, minus some. The sample lists 310,000 or so clones, 88% occurring once. Sequenced input: peripheral blood. Receptors originate from a woman between 50 and 59 years old with active or convalescent COVID-19.

This clone is a singleton in its sample. The CDR3 reads CASSLGQGLNEQFF. CDR3 nucleotides: TGTGCCAGCAGCTTGGGACAGGGGTTGAATGAGCAGTTCTTC. This rearrangement joins TRBV11-2 to TRBJ2-1; 10 bases are a match to TRBD1. The CDR3 has 14 amino acids. V was clipped by 3 bases and J by 7 bases; unmatched bases: 3. The V gene's germline CDR1 is SGHAT and CDR2 FQNNGV. The full variable domain, its missing parts supplied by reference TRBV11-2 and TRBJ2-1, is EAGVAQSPRYKIIEKRQSVAFWCNPISGHATLYWYQQILGQGPKLLIQFQNNGVVDDSQLPKDRFSAERLKGVDSTLKIQPAKLEDSAVYLCASSLGQGLNEQFFGPGTRLTVL.

This sequence joins TRBV3-1 (or the pseudogene TRBV3-2) and TRBJ1-2; D is possibly TRBD1 (5 bases). Germline CDR1 LGHDT, CDR2 YNNKEL (reference sequence). The CDR3 spans 15 residues. The germline V and J ends were trimmed by 2 bases and 8 bases, with 18 bases remaining between them. The CDR3 region is CASSQKGGAPRGYTF. The CDR3 nucleotides read TGTGCCAGCAGCCAAAAAGGAGGGGCGCCTCGCGGCTACACCTTC.

The chain employs TRBV3-1 (or the pseudogene TRBV3-2) and TRBJ2-3, with TRBD2 matching 8 bases. The CDR3 is 14 amino acids. Germline assignment: CDR1 LGHDT and CDR2 YNNKEL (reference sequence). V gave up 4 bases and J gave up 7 bases; unmatched junction bases: 7. This chain's CDR3 is CASSPGGAFNTQYF. CDR3 nucleotides: TGTGCCAGCAGCCCCGGGGGGGCCTTCAATACGCAGTATTTT.

This clone occurred once. CDR3 bases: TGTGCCAGCAGTGATCAGGCGCCGGGGAGGGAGCAGTACTTC. Its translation is CASSDQAPGREQYF. The rearrangement links TRBV27 to TRBJ2-7, with a possible D match to TRBD2 (6 bases). Germline CDR1 and CDR2: MNHEY and SMNVEV (reference sequence). This CDR3 spans 14 amino acids. V gave up 5 bases and J gave up 7 bases, with 18 bases separating them.

The chain joins TRBV4-3 to TRBJ1-3; D unresolved. CDR1 and CDR2 (germline): LGHNA, YSLEER. The CDR3 runs to 12 residues. V was pared by 0 bases and J by 6 bases, with 3 bases between. CDR3 DNA sequence: TGCGCCAGCAGCCAAGATCAAAACACCATATATTTT. Its translation: CASSQDQNTIYF.

The chain employs TRBV27 and TRBJ1-3, with D perhaps TRBD1 (6 bases). The germline gives CDR1 MNHEY, CDR2 SMNVEV (reference sequence). The CDR3 contains 15 residues. V was clipped by 3 bases and J by 4 bases, with 13 bases between them. Here the CDR3 reads CASSFAGARGNTIYF. Here the CDR3 DNA reads TGTGCCAGCAGTTTTGCGGGGGCGCGCGGAAACACCATATATTTT.

V gene TRBV25-1 combines with J gene TRBJ1-5; no clear D. V lost 3 bases and J 5 bases, leaving 8 bases between the germline ends. The CDR3 is 13 amino acids. Per germline, CDR1 MGHDK and CDR2 SYGVNS. The CDR3 nucleotides read TGTGCCAGCAGTGATATTGGCTATCAGCCCCAGCATTTT. The encoded protein is CASSDIGYQPQHF. Based on the CDR3 plus reference TRBV25-1 and TRBJ1-5, the full variable domain is EADIYQTPRYLVIGTGKKITLECSQTMGHDKMYWYQQDPGMELHLIHYSYGVNSTEKGDLSSESTVSRIRTEHFPLTLESARPSHTSQYLCASSDIGYQPQHFGDGTRLSIL.

The chain recombines TRBV10-3 with TRBJ1-5; 7 bases align to TRBD1. The CDR3 runs 15 residues. The V gene end was trimmed by 6 bases and the J gene end by 4 bases; junction bases not matched to a gene: 9. Germline V gives CDR1 ENHRY, CDR2 SYGVKD. CDR3 DNA: TGTGCCATCAGCGATGGGGGACAGACGAATCAGCCCCAGCATTTT. This encodes CAISDGGQTNQPQHF.

The chain is built from TRBV28 and TRBJ2-3; 7 positions match TRBD2. The V segment lost 3 bases and the J segment 2 bases; nucleotides outside the gene matches: 5. Looked up from germline, CDR1 is MDHEN and CDR2 is SYDVKM. CDR3 length equals 15 residues. DNA for the CDR3: TGTGCCAGCAGTTTGGGGGGGAGCACCACAGATACGCAGTATTTT. Its translation: CASSLGGSTTDTQYF.

The rearrangement uses TRBV5-1 and TRBJ1-2; TRBD1 matches at 7 bases. V dropped 1 base and J dropped 4; count of bases not matched to a gene: 10. Looked up from germline, CDR1 is SGHRS and CDR2 is YFSETQ. CDR3 length: 16 residues. CDR3 protein: CASSLLGGQTFYGYTF. CDR3 DNA: TGCGCCAGCAGCTTGCTCGGGGGACAGACTTTCTATGGCTACACCTTC.